One T cell receptor beta chain is described in this entry. Its recognized antigen is unknown. Qualities for individual bases were not recorded, and no much larger clone is one base off. Whole blood was collected in K2EDTA tubes by collaborating institutions according to the institutions' own protocols. Collaborator samples were shipped for TCRbeta analysis as frozen whole blood, isolated PBMCs, or DNA extracted from either sample type. V and J are trimmed by 2 bases and 4 bases, and the gene matches miss 17 bases of the junction. The CDR3, cysteine through phenylalanine, is 19 amino acids long. Left in the record is the CDR3 DNA by itself, 57 bases read in frame from the first base. According to the germline V gene, CDR1 reads SGHDT and CDR2 reads YYEEEE. TCRbeta CDR3 regions were amplified from genomic DNA using the immunoSEQ Assay, a bias-controlled multiplex PCR. The paper's data handling went like this. The number of nucleated cells in each sample was estimated from the amplification of reference gene primers within the assay. To quantify the absolute abundance of each unique TCRbeta CDR3 rearrangement, sequence reads were collapsed and filtered. Productive Simpson clonality was computed per sample as the square root of Simpson's diversity index over productive rearrangements. TCRdb provides this immuneACCESS table in a form limited to in-frame rearrangements. Some clones are lacking; in checked studies, under half of them reflect an unresolved V gene, and why the rest are absent is not known. D and trimming were read from the DNA, whereas the V and J calls and clone size are those reported in that table. Across this sample there are under 80,000 clones, with more than 75% seen only once. Approximately 7% of the sample rests with the top ten.

The record originates from a study of blood T cell repertoires in COVID-19 (dated by TCRdb to 2018 to 2020). Turning to the overall study: Samples from collaborators originated in the United States, Italy and Spain and spanned both the acute and convalescent phases of COVID-19. The material from the prospective study consisted of cDNA or gDNA derived from T cells, B-cell-depleted T cells, or PBMCs. The samples were drawn from two sources: the first 160 participants of the ongoing ImmuneRACE study, and fewer than 1,500 subjects contributed by 6 global collaborators. The repertoires were made available in a free public database intended to serve as a resource for research on the immune response to SARS-CoV-2. Subjects who had been exposed to COVID-19, were actively infected with it, or had recovered from it provided the deeply sampled blood TCRbeta repertoires that made up the dataset. A de-identified subject ID, COVID-19 status, age in years and sex were almost always included in the sample metadata. Where HLA class I and class II types were available, the types were taken from metadata supplied by the sample provider, not from assay-based typing.

The full study reports these points: Clinical and demographic metadata were provided uncurated, with the amount varying by source and participant.

The sequence derives from a man aged 55 to 70 with acute or convalescent COVID-19. The rearranged segments are TRBV5-6 and TRBJ2-3; 9 central nucleotides agree with TRBD2. Sample: peripheral blood. The CDR3 protein: CASSLPAAFGVAGADTQYF. In nucleotides, the sequence is TGTGCCAGCAGCTTACCCGCCGCCTTTGGGGTAGCGGGGGCAGATACGCAGTATTTT.